This is a list of T cell receptor beta chains from one sample in a study of CD8+ T cells in alopecia areata. Sequenced by immunoSEQ multiplex PCR; TCRdb stores in-frame clones only, minus some. The sample records 270,000 or so clones, about three fifths being singletons. The sequences come from CD4+ T cells sorted from blood, collected at week 24, from a patient treated with tofacitinib. These receptors all come from a human donor with alopecia areata. Each CDR3 is given with its conserved first and last residue. Each record gives: D gene, V gene, CDR3 length, J gene, clone size, CDR3 protein, CDR3 DNA. D genes are given only for firm matches. The listing skips clone size in some rows; elsewhere it reads once, few, many or a size class.

>-|TRBV6-1|13|TRBJ1-6|-
CASSPGGNSPLHF
TGTGCCAGCAGCCCTGGCGGGAATTCACCCCTCCACTTT
>-|TRBV5-1|13|TRBJ1-5|few
CASSLAGDQPQHF
TGCGCCAGCAGCTTGGCGGGGGACCAGCCCCAGCATTTT
>-|TRBV4-1|15|TRBJ2-2|-
CASSQDFPNTGELFF
TGCGCCAGCAGCCAAGACTTCCCGAACACCGGGGAGCTGTTTTTT
>-|TRBV30|12|TRBJ2-5|once
CAWSGSQETQYF
TGTGCCTGGAGCGGGAGCCAAGAGACCCAGTACTTC
>-|TRBV6-6|16|TRBJ2-7|few
CASTDQGTRASYEQYF
TGTGCCAGCACCGATCAAGGGACAAGGGCCTCCTACGAGCAGTACTTC
>-|TRBV29-1|14|TRBJ1-1|-
CSVGAGQTNTEAFF
TGCAGCGTTGGCGCCGGACAGACGAACACTGAAGCTTTCTTT
>-|TRBV30|15|TRBJ2-1|-
CAWSPGHLRYNEQFF
TGTGCCTGGAGTCCCGGACACCTTCGATACAATGAGCAGTTCTTC
>-|TRBV20-1|10|TRBJ2-5|-
CSATRETQYF
TGCAGTGCCACCCGGGAGACCCAGTACTTC
>-|TRBV7-8|15|TRBJ2-2|once
CASSLALSGSGELFF
TGTGCCAGCAGCTTAGCCCTTTCGGGATCCGGGGAGCTGTTTTTT
>-|TRBV11-2|14|TRBJ2-7|few
CASSRLGLIYEQYF
TGTGCCAGCAGCCGTCTTGGCCTTATCTACGAGCAGTACTTC
>-|TRBV28|13|TRBJ2-7|few
CASSRRLNYEQYF
TGTGCCAGCAGTCGACGCCTGAACTACGAGCAGTACTTC
>-|TRBV5-6|15|TRBJ1-5|few
CASRLGPDEDQPQHF
TGTGCCAGCAGGCTGGGGCCCGACGAGGATCAGCCCCAGCATTTT
>-|TRBV29-1|13|TRBJ1-5|-
CSVVLGVEQPQHF
TGCAGCGTTGTTTTAGGGGTTGAGCAGCCCCAGCATTTT
>TRBD2|TRBV5-1|16|TRBJ2-3|-
CASSLERGQGTDTQYF
TGCGCCAGCAGCCTTGAGCGGGGGCAGGGCACAGATACGCAGTATTTT
>-|TRBV18|12|TRBJ1-1|-
CASSPEGTEAFF
TGTGCCAGCTCACCGGAGGGCACTGAAGCTTTCTTT
>TRBD2|TRBV7-2|14|TRBJ2-1|-
CASKPGGSYNEQFF
TGTGCCAGCAAGCCGGGGGGCTCCTACAATGAGCAGTTCTTC
>-|TRBV30|13|TRBJ1-6|-
CAWRWQNNSPLHF
TGTGCCTGGAGATGGCAGAATAATTCACCCCTCCACTTT
>-|TRBV7-9|16|TRBJ2-1|-
CASSRGSVGIRNEQFF
TGTGCCAGCAGCCGCGGAAGTGTTGGCATTCGCAATGAGCAGTTCTTC
>TRBD1|TRBV27|15|TRBJ2-3|-
CASSLTDRGTDTQYF
TGTGCCAGCAGTTTAACGGACAGGGGGACAGATACGCAGTATTTT
>TRBD2|TRBV29-1|16|TRBJ2-7|few
CSVRTSGGSGGYEQYF
TGCAGCGTTCGGACTAGCGGGGGCTCCGGGGGATACGAGCAGTACTTC
>TRBD1|TRBV7-2|14|TRBJ2-1|many
CASSLQGANNEQFF
TGTGCCAGCAGCTTACAGGGGGCTAACAATGAGCAGTTCTTC
>-|TRBV19|13|TRBJ1-1|few
CASRNRVATEAFF
TGTGCCAGTCGAAACAGGGTTGCGACTGAAGCTTTCTTT
>-|TRBV7-2|13|TRBJ2-3|-
CASSSGAADTQYF
TGTGCCAGCAGCTCCGGAGCCGCAGATACGCAGTATTTT
>TRBD2|TRBV7-8|16|TRBJ2-2|-
CASSLGLAGNTGELFF
TGTGCCAGCAGCTTAGGGCTAGCGGGGAACACCGGGGAGCTGTTTTTT
>-|TRBV2|13|TRBJ1-1|-
CASSRATNTEAFF
TGTGCCAGCAGCCGGGCCACAAACACTGAAGCTTTCTTT
>-|TRBV7-8|15|TRBJ1-4|-
CASSPRRALWEKLFF
TGTGCCAGCAGCCCCCGGAGGGCTTTGTGGGAAAAACTGTTTTTT
>TRBD1|TRBV15|14|TRBJ2-4|-
CATSRDKGADIQYF
TGTGCCACCAGCAGAGATAAGGGGGCGGACATTCAGTACTTC
>TRBD1|TRBV2|13|TRBJ2-7|-
CASKGTGNYEQYF
TGTGCCAGCAAAGGGACAGGGAACTACGAGCAGTACTTC
>-|TRBV6-5|14|TRBJ2-5|-
CASSLGRRGETQYF
TGTGCCAGCAGTCTAGGACGTCGGGGAGAGACCCAGTACTTC
>-|TRBV28|16|TRBJ2-5|-
CASSPRPQSRVETQYF
TGTGCCAGCAGTCCTCGACCCCAGTCCAGGGTGGAGACCCAGTACTTC
>-|TRBV5-4|16|TRBJ1-1|-
CASSLGGTGMNTEAFF
TGTGCCAGCAGCTTGGGGGGTACAGGGATGAACACTGAAGCTTTCTTT
>-|TRBV27|14|TRBJ1-1|-
CASSRKPGGTEAFF
TGTGCCAGCAGTCGCAAGCCTGGAGGGACTGAAGCTTTCTTT
>TRBD2|TRBV6-8|14|TRBJ2-1|-
CATPGGSSYNEQFF
TGTGCCACCCCCGGGGGGAGCTCCTACAATGAGCAGTTCTTC
>-|TRBV29-1|13|TRBJ1-1|-
CSVEGRLSTEAFF
TGCAGCGTTGAAGGTCGGTTGAGCACTGAAGCTTTCTTT
>-|TRBV7-9|14|TRBJ2-3|few
CASRLPAPTDTQYF
TGTGCCAGCCGTTTACCGGCCCCCACAGATACGCAGTATTTT
>-|TRBV6-5|14|TRBJ1-2|-
CASTPTVSDYGYTF
TGTGCCAGCACCCCGACAGTTTCTGACTATGGCTACACCTTC
>-|TRBV15|15|TRBJ2-2|-
CATSRGGPVTGELFF
TGTGCCACCAGCAGAGGGGGACCTGTTACCGGGGAGCTGTTTTTT
>-|TRBV28|13|TRBJ1-1|-
CASSLLQNTEAFF
TGTGCCAGCAGTTTGCTACAGAACACTGAAGCTTTCTTT
>TRBD1|TRBV29-1|12|TRBJ1-1|-
CSVGQGNTEAFF
TGCAGCGTTGGACAGGGAAACACTGAAGCTTTCTTT
>-|TRBV4-1|15|TRBJ1-2|-
CASSPWTRANYGYTF
TGCGCCAGCAGCCCTTGGACCCGAGCTAACTATGGCTACACCTTC
>TRBD2|TRBV7-2|13|TRBJ2-1|-
CASSLLGGSEQFF
TGTGCCAGCAGCTTACTGGGAGGGAGTGAGCAGTTCTTC
>-|TRBV5-1|14|TRBJ2-3|once
CASKVSQVTDTQYF
TGCGCCAGCAAAGTTTCCCAGGTCACAGATACGCAGTATTTT
>-|TRBV4-2|14|TRBJ1-2|-
CASSHPTGLHGYTF
TGTGCCAGCAGCCACCCTACAGGGTTGCATGGCTACACCTTC
>-|TRBV9|14|TRBJ1-2|-
CASSVGSTGYGYTF
TGTGCCAGCAGCGTAGGAAGTACGGGCTATGGCTACACCTTC
>TRBD2|TRBV5-1|16|TRBJ2-3|-
CASSLGTSFTQDTQYF
TGCGCCAGCAGCTTGGGGACTAGCTTCACTCAAGATACGCAGTATTTT
>TRBD2|TRBV7-2|15|TRBJ2-3|few
CASSLAGTSGAHPDF
TGTGCCAGCAGCTTAGCAGGGACTAGCGGGGCTCACCCGGATTTT
>-|TRBV25-1|18|TRBJ2-7|-
CVFPTAAGENRVPREQYF
TGTGTCTTCCCGACGGCCGCCGGAGAAAACAGGGTCCCTCGCGAGCAGTACTTC
>-|TRBV9|15|TRBJ2-3|-
CASSVGGGSTDTQYF
TGTGCCAGCAGCGTAGGAGGAGGCAGCACAGATACGCAGTATTTT
>TRBD1|TRBV25-1|13|TRBJ2-7|-
CASRGQVHYEQYF
TGTGCCAGCAGAGGACAGGTTCACTACGAGCAGTACTTC
>-|TRBV18|13|TRBJ1-2|-
CASSPSGYYGYTF
TGTGCCAGCTCACCATCGGGGTACTATGGCTACACCTTC
>TRBD1|TRBV25-1|14|TRBJ1-5|few
CASSEPGTDQPQHF
TGTGCCAGCAGTGAACCCGGGACAGATCAGCCCCAGCATTTT
>-|TRBV18|13|TRBJ1-1|-
CASSRESWREAFF
TGTGCCAGCTCACGGGAGTCCTGGCGTGAAGCTTTCTTT
>-|TRBV7-3|13|TRBJ1-1|once
CASSLARETEAFF
TGTGCCAGCAGCTTAGCGAGGGAAACTGAAGCTTTCTTT
>TRBD1|TRBV9|15|TRBJ1-6|once
CASSGDRAYNSPLHF
TGTGCCAGCAGCGGGGACAGGGCCTATAATTCACCCCTCCACTTT
>TRBD1|TRBV5-4|15|TRBJ1-2|few
CASRSGQDLNYGYTF
TGTGCCAGCAGATCGGGACAGGACCTTAACTATGGCTACACCTTC
>-|TRBV2|10|TRBJ2-1|-
CASLGGEQFF
TGTGCCAGCCTCGGGGGTGAGCAGTTCTTC
>TRBD1|TRBV30|14|TRBJ1-5|-
CAWSTGTVNQPQHF
TGTGCCTGGAGCACCGGGACAGTCAATCAGCCCCAGCATTTT
>-|TRBV7-2|13|TRBJ1-1|few
CASHRDANTEAFF
TGTGCCAGCCACCGTGACGCGAACACTGAAGCTTTCTTT
>-|TRBV5-6|13|TRBJ1-2|-
CASSSGGDHGYTF
TGTGCCAGCAGCTCGGGAGGGGACCATGGCTACACCTTC
>-|TRBV19|16|TRBJ2-1|few
CASSRATTVGLGEQFF
TGTGCCAGTAGTAGGGCGACCACGGTTGGTTTGGGTGAGCAGTTCTTC